The clone carrying this T cell receptor beta chain was seen a single time. This specimen belongs to a study of blood T cell repertoires in COVID-19. Across the whole study: The United States, Italy and Spain provided the acute and convalescent COVID-19 samples. T cells, B-cell-depleted T cells, or PBMCs supplied cDNA or gDNA.

The authors' processing: Researchers report that nucleated cell counts were estimated from reference gene primer amplification. This table comes from immunoSEQ multiplex PCR, and its TCRdb copy is limited to in-frame clones, with some not included. V, J and clone size are taken as reported in that table, and D and trimming were inferred from the DNA itself. The table includes approximately 35,000 clones, 85% to 95% detected once. Sequenced input: peripheral blood. This receptor was identified in a human donor in a cohort sampled during active COVID-19.

The CDR3 DNA follows: TGTGCCAGCAGCCGCCGGGGCGGGAGGGCCGGGTACGAGCAGTACTTC. Its protein product is CASSRRGGRAGYEQYF. This chain links TRBV27 with TRBJ2-7, with 9 bases fitting TRBD2. The V and J ends lost 6 bases and 4 bases, in that order; junction bases with no gene match: 13. Germline V gene data show CDR1 as MNHEY and CDR2 as SMNVEV (reference sequence). The CDR3 totals 16 residues.